Following are 32 T cell receptor beta chains from one sample sequenced in a study of T cell repertoires in cytomegalovirus infection. TCRdb used MiXCR to reprocess the reads, holding one entry per CDR3 protein. The sample includes 450,000 to 600,000 distinct CDR3 sequences, about 11% of them seen just once. Sequencing was performed on PBMCs. The receptors originated from a human donor in good health (CMV status not recorded). Some clones in this sample may be carry-over from other donors' samples.

The rearrangement links TRBV29-1 to TRBJ2-7, with D uncertain. Germline V gives CDR1 SQVTM, CDR2 ANQGSEA. There are 11 residues in the CDR3. The CDR3: CFVGGVVEQYF. The CDR3 nucleotides are TGCTTCGTAGGTGGGGTTGTCGAGCAGTACTTC.

The J gene is TRBJ2-2, the V gene TRBV24-1; 13 nucleotides agree with TRBD2. Per germline, CDR1 KGHDR and CDR2 SFDVKD. V was clipped by 4 bases and J by 7 bases; unmatched bases: 11. This CDR3 spans 18 amino acids. The CDR3 is CATSDPGLAGERDGELFF. The CDR3 DNA reads as TGTGCCACCAGTGACCCCGGACTAGCGGGAGAACGTGACGGGGAGCTGTTTTTT.

This clonotype appeared many times. V and J are TRBV6-1 and TRBJ1-4, with D uncertain. CDR3 length: 15 amino acids. The ends were cut back, 6 bases at V and 4 bases at J, with 15 bases in the middle. CDR1 MNHNS and CDR2 SASEGT come from the germline V gene. The chain's CDR3 is CASSEDGIHNEKLFF. The CDR3 DNA sequence: TGTGCCAGCAGCGAGGACGGAATTCATAATGAAAAACTGTTTTTT.

This clonotype was seen ten or more times. The rearrangement uses TRBV7-2 and TRBJ1-6; no clear D. Trimming left V 6 bases short and J 6 bases short, with 18 bases between. The CDR3 has 16 residues. CDR1 and CDR2 (germline): SGHTA, FQGNSA. DNA for the CDR3: TGTGCCAGCAGGTCCCGGGCCTTAGGCACTAATTCACCCCTCCACTTT. It encodes CASRSRALGTNSPLHF.

In its sample, this clonotype was seen many times. The rearrangement uses TRBV7-9 and TRBJ2-5; a weak D match, TRBD1 (5 bases). This CDR3 has 14 amino acids. Trimming took off 8 bases at V and 5 bases at J, with 18 bases between the two ends. Per the germline V gene, CDR1 is SEHNR and CDR2 is FQNEAQ (reference sequence). Here the CDR3 reads CASPLRVRVETQYF. The CDR3 DNA reads TGTGCCAGCCCCCTAAGGGTCAGGGTGGAGACCCAGTACTTC.

In its sample, this clonotype was seen many times. CDR3 in DNA: TGTGCCAGCAGCCTCTCGGGGCTTAACTATGGCTACACCTTC. Its protein product is CASSLSGLNYGYTF. The chain has TRBV28 and TRBJ1-2; a possible D gene is TRBD1 (5 bases). CDR3 length: 14 residues. The germline V gene encodes CDR1 MDHEN and CDR2 SYDVKM. V was cut by 6 bases and J by 1 base, with 12 bases left in between.

This clonotype was recorded at least ten times. The chain has TRBV12-3 or TRBV12-4 and TRBJ2-1; 13 nucleotides agree with TRBD2. V lost 3 bases, J lost 9 bases, and 5 bases stayed unmatched. CDR3 size: 15 residues. The CDR3 DNA follows: TGTGCCAGCAGTTTGAGACTAGCGGGAGGAGGTGAGCAGTTCTTC. Its protein is CASSLRLAGGGEQFF.

Ten or more counts support this clonotype. The rearrangement links TRBV2 to TRBJ2-3; 8 bases match TRBD1. Germline CDR1 SNHLY, CDR2 FYNNEI. This CDR3 contains 15 residues. J was trimmed by 1 base and V by 6 bases; bases with no gene match: 6. CDR3 in amino acids: CASRTGDSGTDTQYF. The DNA of the CDR3 is TGTGCCAGCAGGACAGGGGACTCCGGCACAGATACGCAGTATTTT. Using reference TRBV2 and TRBJ2-3 for the parts outside the CDR3, the full variable domain is EPEVTQTPSHQVTQMGQEVILRCVPISNHLYFYWYRQILGQKVEFLVSFYNNEISEKSEIFDDQFSVERPDGSNFTLKIRSTKLEDSAMYFCASRTGDSGTDTQYFGPGTRLTVL.

This clonotype was counted many times. This rearrangement joins TRBV4-2 to TRBJ2-1; TRBD2 matches at 10 bases. CDR3 length: 15 residues. Germline CDR1 is LGHNA and CDR2 is YNFKEQ. Trimming removed 0 bases from V and 7 bases from J; junction bases left unmatched: 3. CDR3 in DNA: TGTGCCAGCAGCCAAGAAGCGGGGGGGGGTAATGAGCAGTTCTTC. It translates to CASSQEAGGGNEQFF.

The V gene is TRBV2, the J gene TRBJ1-4; perhaps TRBD1 as D (5 bases). The CDR3 is 14 amino acids. Deletions cut 7 bases from V and 5 bases from J, with 14 bases between. The V gene's germline CDR1 is SNHLY and CDR2 FYNNEI. The DNA of the CDR3 is TGTGCCAGCATGACCGACAGAGGGAATGAAAAACTGTTTTTT. This translates into CASMTDRGNEKLFF.

This clonotype was seen many times. The V gene is TRBV19, the J gene TRBJ2-7; no reliable D call. Germline CDR1 reads LNHDA; CDR2 reads SQIVND (reference sequence). The CDR3 contains 13 residues. The germline V and J ends were trimmed by 3 bases and 3 bases, with 9 bases remaining between them. The CDR3: CASSIAAYYEQYF. The DNA for the CDR3 is TGTGCCAGTAGTATCGCAGCGTACTACGAGCAGTACTTC.

This clonotype was detected a few times. The chain's CDR3 is CSARVAVGPSSYNSPLHF. Written as DNA, the CDR3 is TGCAGTGCTAGAGTAGCGGTGGGCCCGAGCTCCTATAATTCACCCCTCCACTTT. This chain uses TRBV20-1 with TRBJ1-6; D gene ambiguous. V gave up 1 base and J gave up 0 bases, with 16 bases separating them. The germline CDR1 and CDR2 sequences are DFQATT and SNEGSKA (reference sequence). There are 18 residues in the CDR3.

The J gene is TRBJ1-1, the V gene TRBV28, with unresolved D. Per the germline V gene, CDR1 is MDHEN and CDR2 is SYDVKM. Trimming removed 5 bases from V and 0 bases from J, with 13 bases in between. The length of the CDR3 is 15 residues. In nucleotides, the CDR3 is TGTGCCAGCAGTCCCATGGGAGGGTTGAACACTGAAGCTTTCTTT. Its translation is CASSPMGGLNTEAFF.

This rearrangement joins TRBV3-1 to TRBJ1-2; D gene unclear. Deletions cut 0 bases from V and 4 bases from J, with 6 bases between. There are 13 residues in the CDR3. Germline assignment: CDR1 LGHDT and CDR2 YNNKEL (reference sequence). The CDR3 nucleotides are TGTGCCAGCAGCCAAGAGTTCGGCTATGGCTACACCTTC. Translating gives CASSQEFGYGYTF. Full variable domain (remainder filled in from reference TRBV3-1 and TRBJ1-2): DTAVSQTPKYLVTQMGNDKSIKCEQNLGHDTMYWYKQDSKKFLKIMFSYNNKELIINETVPNRFSPKSPDKAHLNLHINSLELGDSAVYFCASSQEFGYGYTFGSGTRLTVV.

This clonotype was seen at least ten times. The chain employs TRBV7-6 and TRBJ2-7, with D possibly being TRBD2 (7 bases). The CDR3 consists of 13 residues. Germline loops: CDR1 SGHVS, CDR2 FNYEAQ. With 5 bases removed from V and 6 bases from J, the gap between germline ends came to 14 bases. The CDR3 spells CASSPAGASEQYF. The CDR3 nucleotides are TGTGCCAGCAGCCCCGCGGGGGCCTCCGAGCAGTACTTC.

The table lists this clonotype with many counts. The CDR3 loop is CASSLVVRAFDYGYTF. For the CDR3, the DNA is TGTGCCAGCAGCTTAGTAGTCAGGGCTTTCGACTATGGCTACACCTTC. The chain joins TRBV7-2 to TRBJ1-2, with D possibly being TRBD1 (5 bases). Trimming took off 1 base at V and 3 bases at J, with 15 bases between the two ends. This CDR3 is built from 16 residues. Germline CDR1 reads SGHTA; CDR2 reads FQGNSA.

This clonotype was detected a few times. V is TRBV20-1 and J is TRBJ1-5; TRBD1 is a possible D gene (5 bases). The CDR3 is made up of 14 amino acids. The ends were cut back, 6 bases at V and 3 bases at J, with 15 bases in the middle. Germline V gene sequence: CDR1 DFQATT, CDR2 SNEGSKA (reference sequence). The CDR3 region has the DNA TGCAGTGCCACTAGACGGGGGATCAATCAGCCCCAGCATTTT. Translating it yields CSATRRGINQPQHF.

This clonotype came up many times. The CDR3 reads CASSLGGRLAGVEITDTQYF. As DNA, the CDR3 is TGTGCCAGCAGTTTAGGAGGGAGACTAGCGGGAGTCGAGATCACAGATACGCAGTATTTT. This sequence joins TRBV12-3 or TRBV12-4 and TRBJ2-3, with 12 bases that match TRBD2. The V and J ends lost 1 base and 2 bases, in that order; junction bases with no gene match: 13. CDR3 length: 20 amino acids.

This sequence joins TRBV19 and TRBJ1-1, with TRBD1 as a possible D gene (5 bases). CDR1 is LNHDA and CDR2 is SQIVND in the germline V gene (reference sequence). The V gene lost 7 bases and the J gene lost 0 bases, with 15 bases spanning the gap. The CDR3 is 15 residues long. The CDR3 nucleotides read TGTGCCAGTAACCCCCCGGGGCGGATGAACACTGAAGCTTTCTTT. This sequence encodes CASNPPGRMNTEAFF.

The genes are TRBV29-1 and TRBJ1-2, with D perhaps TRBD1 (5 bases). CDR1 and CDR2 (germline): SQVTM, ANQGSEA. V lost 5 bases and J lost 8, with 15 bases in between. The CDR3 sequence is 12 residues long. The CDR3 DNA sequence: TGCAGCGTTTTCGGGGGAGAGGGGGGCTACACCTTC. It translates to CSVFGGEGGYTF. Variable domain in full (rest from reference TRBV29-1 and TRBJ1-2): SAVISQKPSRDICQRGTSLTIQCQVDSQVTMMFWYRQQPGQSLTLIATANQGSEATYESGFVIDKFPISRPNLTFSTLTVSNMSPEDSSIYLCSVFGGEGGYTFGSGTRLTVV.

This clonotype appeared a few times. The chain joins TRBV15 to TRBJ2-7; D is possibly TRBD2 (6 bases). CDR1 is LNHNV and CDR2 is YYDKDF in the germline V gene (reference sequence). The CDR3 is made up of 16 amino acids. V dropped 3 bases and J dropped 3 bases, with 18 bases sitting between them. The CDR3 protein is CATSRATGTRVYEQYF. The CDR3 DNA sequence: TGTGCCACCAGCAGGGCCACCGGGACTCGAGTCTACGAGCAGTACTTC. The whole variable domain, remainder taken from reference TRBV15 and TRBJ2-7, is DAMVIQNPRYQVTQFGKPVTLSCSQTLNHNVMYWYQQKSSQAPKLLFHYYDKDFNNEADTPDNFQSRRPNTSFCFLDIRSPGLGDTAMYLCATSRATGTRVYEQYFGPGTRLTVT.

This clonotype was picked up a small number of times. The V call is TRBV5-1, the J call TRBJ1-1; a weak D match, TRBD1 (5 bases). The CDR3 loop spans 15 amino acids. Germline loops: CDR1 SGHRS, CDR2 YFSETQ. The V and J ends lost 0 bases and 1 base respectively, with 10 bases between them. The CDR3 DNA reads TGCGCCAGCAGCTTGGAGGGACGGACGAACACTGAAGCTTTCTTT. It encodes CASSLEGRTNTEAFF.

This clonotype turned up a few times. This chain links TRBV27 with TRBJ1-5; D gene uncertain. V gave up 0 bases and J gave up 3 bases, with 6 bases separating them. CDR3 length: 14 residues. Germline CDR1 is MNHEY and CDR2 is SMNVEV (reference sequence). CDR3 residues: CASSLSTTNQPQHF. The CDR3 DNA reads TGTGCCAGCAGTTTATCGACAACCAATCAGCCCCAGCATTTT.

The chain employs TRBV10-3 and TRBJ1-6; D might be TRBD1 (5 bases). The CDR3 sequence is 14 residues long. The V and J ends lost 6 bases and 7 bases respectively, with 13 bases between them. Per the germline V gene, CDR1 is ENHRY and CDR2 is SYGVKD. CDR3 nucleotides: TGTGCCATCAGAGGGGACGGTGTAAATTCACCCCTCCACTTT. It specifies CAIRGDGVNSPLHF.

This clonotype was detected ten times or more. This chain connects TRBV30 to TRBJ2-1; TRBD2 agrees at 7 bases. Germline V gene lookup returns CDR1 GTSNPN and CDR2 SVGIG (reference sequence). The V and J ends lost 3 bases and 2 bases, in that order; junction bases with no gene match: 10. This CDR3 has 16 residues. The CDR3 is CAWRGLAGVAYNEQFF. The CDR3 bases are TGTGCCTGGAGGGGGCTGGCGGGAGTGGCCTACAATGAGCAGTTCTTC.

The CDR3 reads CASSQRTRGGQETQYF. The CDR3 coding sequence is TGTGCCAGCAGCCAGAGAACGCGGGGGGGCCAGGAGACCCAGTACTTC. The chain couples TRBV4-2 to TRBJ2-5; 9 nucleotides line up with TRBD2. The CDR3 runs 16 residues. Per the germline V gene, CDR1 is LGHNA and CDR2 is YNFKEQ. Trimming removed 3 bases from V and 5 bases from J; junction bases left unmatched: 10.

This clonotype was counted ten times or more. The rearrangement uses TRBV5-4 and TRBJ1-2; D may be TRBD1 (5 bases). Germline V gives CDR1 SGHNT, CDR2 YYREEE (reference sequence). The CDR3 runs to 16 residues. Trimming left V 4 bases short and J 8 bases short, with 24 bases between. The CDR3 nucleotides are TGTGCCAGCAGCCCCGCCGGGCAGGGCTTCAAAGGGGGCTACACCTTC. Translating gives CASSPAGQGFKGGYTF.

This clonotype appeared a few times. The chain joins TRBV7-3 to TRBJ2-2; 8 positions agree with TRBD2. The CDR3 spans 19 residues. Germline assignment: CDR1 SGHTA and CDR2 FQGTGA. V was pared by 3 bases and J by 6 bases, with 18 bases of the junction left unmatched. CDR3 protein: CASSFQAPSLAASAGELFF. CDR3 bases: TGTGCCAGCAGCTTCCAAGCCCCATCACTAGCGGCCTCCGCCGGGGAGCTGTTTTTT.

This clonotype has at least ten counts. The rearrangement uses TRBV11-2 and TRBJ1-2; TRBD1 matches 7 bases. CDR1 is SGHAT and CDR2 is FQNNGV in the germline V gene. The CDR3 loop spans 15 amino acids. J gave up 4 bases and V 3 bases, and 8 bases lay outside the gene matches. The CDR3 region has the DNA TGTGCCAGCAGCTTCCTACAGGGGCTGGGCTATGGCTACACCTTC. Its protein product is CASSFLQGLGYGYTF. Using reference TRBV11-2 and TRBJ1-2 for the parts outside the CDR3, the full variable domain is EAGVAQSPRYKIIEKRQSVAFWCNPISGHATLYWYQQILGQGPKLLIQFQNNGVVDDSQLPKDRFSAERLKGVDSTLKIQPAKLEDSAVYLCASSFLQGLGYGYTFGSGTRLTVV.

The V call is TRBV7-8, the J call TRBJ1-6, with D uncertain. The CDR3 has 15 residues. Per the germline V gene, CDR1 is SGHVS and CDR2 is FQNEAQ. The ends were cut back, 2 bases at V and 7 bases at J, with 12 bases in the middle. The CDR3, as DNA: TGTGCCAGCAGCTTATCAGTGGTGGGAAATTCACCCCTCCACTTT. Encoded protein: CASSLSVVGNSPLHF.

This clonotype occurred many times. The CDR3 loop reads CAISEQGPLGETQYF. CDR3 DNA sequence: TGTGCCATCAGTGAACAGGGGCCCCTTGGGGAGACCCAGTACTTC. The gene calls are TRBV10-3 and TRBJ2-5, with 7 bases fitting TRBD1. Germline CDR1 ENHRY, CDR2 SYGVKD. The CDR3 is made up of 15 amino acids. V lost 3 bases and J lost 5; bases outside the gene matches: 9.

This clonotype was detected many times. This chain uses TRBV5-1 with TRBJ1-1; D remains unclear. Germline V gene sequence: CDR1 SGHRS, CDR2 YFSETQ. There are 14 residues in the CDR3. The ends were cut back, 0 bases at V and 1 base at J, with 7 bases in the middle. In nucleotides, the CDR3 is TGCGCCAGCAGCTTGGGTCCCACGAACACTGAAGCTTTCTTT. Its translation is CASSLGPTNTEAFF.